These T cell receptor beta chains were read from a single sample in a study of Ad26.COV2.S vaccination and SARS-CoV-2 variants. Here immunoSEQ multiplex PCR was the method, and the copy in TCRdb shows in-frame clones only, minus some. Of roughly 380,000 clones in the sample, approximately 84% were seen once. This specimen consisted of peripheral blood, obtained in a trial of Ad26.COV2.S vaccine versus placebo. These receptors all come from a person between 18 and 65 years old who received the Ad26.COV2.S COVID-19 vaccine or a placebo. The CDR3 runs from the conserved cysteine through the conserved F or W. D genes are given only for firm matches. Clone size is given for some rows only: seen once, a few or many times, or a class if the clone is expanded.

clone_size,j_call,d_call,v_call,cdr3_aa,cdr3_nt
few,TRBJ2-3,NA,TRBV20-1,CSAHHLDTQYF,TGCAGTGCTCACCACTTAGATACGCAGTATTTT
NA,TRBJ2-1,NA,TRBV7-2,CASSLESGGNEQFF,TGTGCCAGCAGCTTAGAATCAGGGGGGAATGAGCAGTTCTTC
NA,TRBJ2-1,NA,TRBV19,CASSQGRPGNEQFF,TGTGCCAGTAGTCAGGGTCGTCCGGGCAATGAGCAGTTCTTC
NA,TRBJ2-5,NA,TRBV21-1,CASSAEGAAVQETQYF,TGTGCCAGCAGCGCAGAGGGGGCAGCCGTTCAGGAGACCCAGTACTTC
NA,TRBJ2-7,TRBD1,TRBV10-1,CVSSPDRGSHEQYF,TGCGTCAGCAGCCCGGACAGGGGTTCCCACGAGCAGTACTTC
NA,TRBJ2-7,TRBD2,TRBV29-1,CSVAAPQRGGEQYF,TGCAGCGTTGCCGCACCCCAGCGGGGCGGCGAGCAGTACTTC
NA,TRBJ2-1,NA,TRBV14,CASSQVQGLYNEQFF,TGTGCCAGCAGCCAAGTTCAGGGACTCTACAATGAGCAGTTCTTC
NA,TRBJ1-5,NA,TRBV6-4,CARKPNQPQHF,TGTGCCAGAAAACCAAATCAGCCCCAGCATTTT
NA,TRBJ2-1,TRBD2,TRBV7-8,CASSFRLAGDNEQFF,TGTGCCAGCAGCTTCAGACTAGCGGGGGATAATGAGCAGTTCTTC
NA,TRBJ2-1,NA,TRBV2,CASGGGLNSYNEQFF,TGTGCCAGCGGGGGGGGGCTGAACTCCTACAATGAGCAGTTCTTC
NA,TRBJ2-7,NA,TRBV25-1,CASTPRSSYEQYF,TGTGCCTCTACCCCCAGGAGCTCCTACGAGCAGTACTTC
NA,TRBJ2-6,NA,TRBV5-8,CAGSSGANVLTF,TGTGCCGGAAGCTCTGGGGCCAACGTCCTGACTTTC
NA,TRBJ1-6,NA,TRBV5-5,CASSLEGYRAYNSPLHF,TGTGCCAGCAGCTTGGAGGGATACAGGGCCTATAATTCACCCCTCCACTTT
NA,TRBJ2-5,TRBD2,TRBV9,CASSVTSGLAETQYF,TGTGCCAGCAGCGTGACTAGCGGGCTGGCCGAGACCCAGTACTTC
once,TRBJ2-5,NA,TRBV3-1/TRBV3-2,CASSHPKGMYQETQYF,TGTGCCAGCAGCCACCCCAAAGGAATGTACCAAGAGACCCAGTACTTC
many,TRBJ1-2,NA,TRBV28,CASKAPGLVGNYGYTF,TGTGCCAGCAAGGCCCCGGGCCTGGTGGGTAACTATGGCTACACCTTC
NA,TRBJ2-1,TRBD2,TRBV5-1,CASSITSGSSHNEQFF,TGCGCCAGCAGCATCACAAGCGGGAGTTCCCACAATGAGCAGTTCTTC
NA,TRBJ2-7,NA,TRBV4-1,CASSRTDYQTYEQYF,TGCGCCAGCAGCCGCACCGACTACCAAACCTACGAGCAGTACTTC
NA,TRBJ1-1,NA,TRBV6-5,CASSPRGQTEAFF,TGTGCCAGCAGTCCCCGGGGGCAGACTGAAGCTTTCTTT
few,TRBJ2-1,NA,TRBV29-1,CSVEDPRELRYNEQFF,TGCAGCGTTGAAGATCCTCGAGAGCTCCGATACAATGAGCAGTTCTTC
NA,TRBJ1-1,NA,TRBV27,CASSIRGMNTEAFF,TGTGCCAGCAGTATCCGGGGCATGAACACTGAAGCTTTCTTT
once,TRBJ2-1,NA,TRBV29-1,CSVAKAGYNEQFF,TGCAGCGTTGCCAAAGCGGGTTACAATGAGCAGTTCTTC